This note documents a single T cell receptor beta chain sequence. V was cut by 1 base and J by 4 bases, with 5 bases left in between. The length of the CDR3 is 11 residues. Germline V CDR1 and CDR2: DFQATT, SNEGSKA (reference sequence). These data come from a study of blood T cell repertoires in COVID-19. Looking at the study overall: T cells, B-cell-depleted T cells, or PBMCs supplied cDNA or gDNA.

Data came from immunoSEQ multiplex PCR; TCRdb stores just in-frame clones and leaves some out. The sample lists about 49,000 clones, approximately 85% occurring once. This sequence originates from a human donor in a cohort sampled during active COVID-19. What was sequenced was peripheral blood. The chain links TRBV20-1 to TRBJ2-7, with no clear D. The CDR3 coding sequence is TGCAGTGCTAGAGCCCATTACGAGCAGTACTTC. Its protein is CSARAHYEQYF.